These T cell receptor beta chains were read from a single sample in a study of cytomegalovirus exposure and HLA in healthy donors. Method: immunoSEQ multiplex PCR; TCRdb's copy keeps in-frame clones and lacks some. Among roughly 170,000 clones listed, less than 90% were seen once. The sequencing sample was made of PBMCs. Receptors were obtained from a man between 50 and 59 years old in good health and CMV-seronegative. Both conserved end residues are part of each CDR3. The D gene is left open where the match is weak. A clone size is listed for some rows: how often the clone was seen (once, few, many), or a class if it is expanded.

j_gene: TRBJ1-5; abundance: -; v_gene: TRBV30; d_gene: TRBD1; CDR3nt: TGTGCCTGGAGTCATCGGGACAGGGGCCGCGGGAGGCCCCAGCATTTT; CDR3aa: CAWSHRDRGRGRPQHF
j_gene: TRBJ2-7; abundance: -; v_gene: TRBV18; d_gene: TRBD1; CDR3nt: TGTGCCAGCTCATTCGGGACAGGTCACGAGCAGTACTTC; CDR3aa: CASSFGTGHEQYF
j_gene: TRBJ2-2; abundance: -; v_gene: TRBV5-6; d_gene: TRBD2; CDR3nt: TGTGCCAGCAGTAGACTAGCGCACACCGGGGAGCTGTTTTTT; CDR3aa: CASSRLAHTGELFF
j_gene: TRBJ2-7; abundance: -; v_gene: TRBV5-4; d_gene: TRBD1; CDR3nt: TGTGCCAGCAGCCAATCGACAGGGGTATTTCACGAGCAGTACTTC; CDR3aa: CASSQSTGVFHEQYF
j_gene: TRBJ2-3; abundance: once; v_gene: TRBV4-1; d_gene: -; CDR3nt: TGCGCCAGCAGCCAAGAGCCTGCTAGCGGCACAGATACGCAGTATTTT; CDR3aa: CASSQEPASGTDTQYF
j_gene: TRBJ1-6; abundance: -; v_gene: TRBV6-1; d_gene: -; CDR3nt: TGTGCCAGCAGATCATATAGGGGGACCCTCCACTTT; CDR3aa: CASRSYRGTLHF
j_gene: TRBJ2-7; abundance: -; v_gene: TRBV4-1; d_gene: TRBD2; CDR3nt: TGCGCCAGCAGCCAGTTCCTGACTAGCACTAGGTACGAGCAGTACTTC; CDR3aa: CASSQFLTSTRYEQYF
j_gene: TRBJ2-7; abundance: -; v_gene: TRBV7-6; d_gene: TRBD1; CDR3nt: TGTGCCAGCAGCCTAGGGCACAGGGGGCCCTACGAGCAGTACTTC; CDR3aa: CASSLGHRGPYEQYF
j_gene: TRBJ2-7; abundance: -; v_gene: TRBV6-5; d_gene: TRBD1; CDR3nt: TGTGCCAGCAGTATCACCGGGACAGGGATCTACGAGCAGTACTTC; CDR3aa: CASSITGTGIYEQYF
j_gene: TRBJ1-5; abundance: -; v_gene: TRBV11-2; d_gene: TRBD1; CDR3nt: TGTGCCAGCAGCAATCAGGGGGCTCGTCAGCCCCAGCATTTT; CDR3aa: CASSNQGARQPQHF
j_gene: TRBJ2-1; abundance: -; v_gene: TRBV6-9; d_gene: TRBD1; CDR3nt: TGTGCCAGCAATAACCCCGCAAGTGCAGGGGGCTCCTACAATGAGCAGTTCTTC; CDR3aa: CASNNPASAGGSYNEQFF
j_gene: TRBJ1-2; abundance: -; v_gene: TRBV28; d_gene: TRBD1; CDR3nt: TGTGCCAGCAGGAGACAGGGGGCGCCGGTCTATGGCTACACCTTC; CDR3aa: CASRRQGAPVYGYTF
j_gene: TRBJ2-7; abundance: -; v_gene: TRBV9; d_gene: TRBD2; CDR3nt: TGTGCCAGCAGTGCAGGGACTAGCGGGGGGAAGTACGAGCAGTACTTC; CDR3aa: CASSAGTSGGKYEQYF
j_gene: TRBJ2-7; abundance: -; v_gene: TRBV7-2; d_gene: TRBD1; CDR3nt: TGTGCCAGCAGCCTCGGACAGGGGGCAGTATACTTC; CDR3aa: CASSLGQGAVYF
j_gene: TRBJ1-6; abundance: -; v_gene: TRBV6-1; d_gene: -; CDR3nt: TGTGCCAGCAGTGAAGACAGGGCATCCTATAATTCACCCCTCCACTTT; CDR3aa: CASSEDRASYNSPLHF
j_gene: TRBJ1-5; abundance: -; v_gene: TRBV10-3; d_gene: TRBD1; CDR3nt: TGTGCCACCCACCCAGGGCCAGGACAGGGGTCTTTTCGCAATCAGCCCCAGCATTTT; CDR3aa: CATHPGPGQGSFRNQPQHF
j_gene: TRBJ1-5; abundance: -; v_gene: TRBV28; d_gene: -; CDR3nt: TGTGCCAGCAGTTGGGGGGGGACTGGGCCCCAGCATTTT; CDR3aa: CASSWGGTGPQHF
j_gene: TRBJ2-5; abundance: once; v_gene: TRBV7-2; d_gene: TRBD2; CDR3nt: TGTGCCAGCAGCGGCAAATCTAGCGGGGGGGCGTCTGAGACCCAGTACTTC; CDR3aa: CASSGKSSGGASETQYF
j_gene: TRBJ2-7; abundance: -; v_gene: TRBV7-2; d_gene: -; CDR3nt: TGTGCCAGCAGCTTAGGAAGCACCCTGTCCTACGAGCAGTACTTC; CDR3aa: CASSLGSTLSYEQYF
j_gene: TRBJ2-3; abundance: -; v_gene: TRBV7-2; d_gene: -; CDR3nt: TGTGCCAGCAGCTTAGCGCTTTCTTCACAGAACACAGATACGCAGTATTTT; CDR3aa: CASSLALSSQNTDTQYF
j_gene: TRBJ2-7; abundance: once; v_gene: TRBV18; d_gene: -; CDR3nt: TGTGCCAGCTCACCCCGCGAGGGCGCCTACGAGCAGTACTTC; CDR3aa: CASSPREGAYEQYF
j_gene: TRBJ1-2; abundance: -; v_gene: TRBV10-3; d_gene: TRBD1; CDR3nt: TGTGCCATCAGGACGTCGGGACAGGGTAATGGCTACACCTTC; CDR3aa: CAIRTSGQGNGYTF